The 9 T cell receptor beta chains given below trace back to one sample, sequenced in a study of blood T cells in healthy people across ages. Using a J-beta primer mix together with a sample-barcoded 5' primer, a second PCR was run for 7 to 11 cycles. MiXCR, applied by TCRdb to the 5' RACE reads, yields one record per CDR3 protein. The table lists 650,000 to 900,000 distinct CDR3 sequences, less than 80% of them singletons. The sample consisted of blood. These receptors originate from a man aged 25 to 40 in good health.

The rearrangement uses TRBV6-5 and TRBJ2-1, with TRBD1 as a possible D gene (5 bases). The V end was cut by 11 bases, the J end by 5 bases, with 16 bases between. The CDR3 runs 13 residues. Germline-derived CDR1 and CDR2 are MNHEY and SVGAGI. The CDR3 DNA is TGTGCCGCAGCTCCCCAGGGAAACAATGAGCAGTTCTTC. As protein: CAAAPQGNNEQFF.

This clonotype was picked up one time. This rearrangement joins TRBV7-2 to TRBJ1-5; D call uncertain. V lost 2 bases to trimming and J lost 5 bases, with 7 bases between them. The germline gives CDR1 SGHTA, CDR2 FQGNSA. The length of the CDR3 is 13 residues. The CDR3 DNA reads as TGTGCCAGCAGCTTACGTCTCGATCAGCCCCAGCATTTT. This encodes CASSLRLDQPQHF.

This clonotype was counted only a few times. The rearrangement links TRBV29-1 to TRBJ1-5; D not resolved. The V gene lost 4 bases and the J gene lost 4 bases, with 11 bases spanning the gap. CDR1 is SQVTM, CDR2 ANQGSEA, per germline. The CDR3 has 13 residues. CDR3 sequence: CSVVGTANQPQHF. The CDR3 DNA is TGCAGCGTTGTCGGCACGGCTAATCAGCCCCAGCATTTT.

As for this clonotype: This sequence may be a read error, since a much larger clone differs from it by one base. This chain joins TRBV3-1 and TRBJ2-5, with D uncertain. Germline V gene lookup returns CDR1 LGHDT and CDR2 YNNKEL (reference sequence). The CDR3 sequence is 14 residues long. CDR3 residues: CASSQDLVQETQCF. As DNA, the CDR3 is TGTGCCAGCAGCCAAGATCTTGTTCAAGAGACCCAGTGCTTC.

V gene TRBV6-6 combines with J gene TRBJ1-4, with D possibly TRBD1 on 5 matching bases. The V gene lost 7 bases and the J gene lost 8 bases, with 14 bases spanning the gap. The CDR3 loop spans 13 amino acids. The V gene's germline CDR1 is MNHNY and CDR2 SVGAGI (reference sequence). Written as DNA, the CDR3 is TGTGCCAGCATCGCGAGCCGGGGGGAAAAACTGTTTTTT. Its translation is CASIASRGEKLFF.

The rearrangement uses TRBV12-3 or TRBV12-4 and TRBJ2-1; D gene uncertain. V lost 3 bases to trimming and J lost 10 bases, with 10 bases between them. CDR3 size: 12 residues. CDR3 sequence reads: CASSFPLQEQFF. DNA for the CDR3: TGTGCCAGCAGTTTCCCTCTGCAAGAGCAGTTCTTC.

The V gene is TRBV7-9, the J gene TRBJ2-1; TRBD1 matches 8 bases. Per the germline V gene, CDR1 is SEHNR and CDR2 is FQNEAQ (reference sequence). CDR3 size: 16 residues. Trimming took 2 bases from V and 1 from J; bases not matched to a gene: 4. The CDR3 DNA reads as TGTGCCAGCAGCTTAAGCCAGGGGGCATCCTACAATGAGCAGTTCTTC. It specifies CASSLSQGASYNEQFF.

The gene calls are TRBV20-1 and TRBJ2-5, with D possibly called TRBD1 or TRBD2 (5 bases each). The germline CDR1 and CDR2 sequences are DFQATT and SNEGSKA (reference sequence). This CDR3 region has 14 residues. The germline V and J ends were trimmed by 6 bases and 11 bases, with 25 bases remaining between them. CDR3 sequence (DNA): TGCAGTGCAACCGGGACCCAGACGTACAATGAGCAGTACTTC. Its translation is CSATGTQTYNEQYF.

This sequence joins TRBV24-1 and TRBJ2-3, with no clear D. Trimming took off 5 bases at V and 5 bases at J, with 22 bases between the two ends. This CDR3 has 17 amino acids. Per the germline V gene, CDR1 is KGHDR and CDR2 is SFDVKD. The CDR3 protein is CATSATYSVGRGDTQYF. The CDR3 DNA reads TGTGCCACCAGTGCCACCTACAGCGTAGGCCGAGGAGATACGCAGTATTTT.